This TCR beta chain is drawn from a study of OX40 agonist ivuxolimab in advanced cancers. Study in general: Three patients got partial responses; one had hepatocellular carcinoma and two had cutaneous melanoma. Study-wide results and caveats: Antigen specificity of clonally expanded peripheral T cells was not established.

CDR1 SGHNT and CDR2 YYREEE come from the germline V gene (reference sequence). J lost 2 bases, V lost 0 bases, and 1 base had no gene match. The length of the CDR3 is 15 residues. To note about this clone: Its antigen is still unknown.

Profiling relied on immunoSEQ multiplex PCR, and the TCRdb table lists in-frame clones only, not all of them. Altogether approximately 94,000 clones are present, approximately 90% being singletons, with the ten largest covering approximately 0.55%. Material: CD4+ or CD8+ T cells sorted from blood, obtained in a trial of the OX40 agonist ivuxolimab. The chain is built from TRBV5-4 and TRBJ2-2, with 7 bases identical to TRBD2. The clonotype was recovered from an adult with an advanced solid tumor such as melanoma, head and neck, liver or kidney cancer. The CDR3 protein is CASSLERGNTGELFF. CDR3 in DNA: TGTGCCAGCAGCTTGGAGCGGGGCAACACCGGGGAGCTGTTTTTT.